These 15 T cell receptor beta chains came from one sample sequenced in a study of blood T cell repertoires in COVID-19. The protocol was immunoSEQ multiplex PCR, while the TCRdb copy is restricted to in-frame clones and leaves out a portion. The top ten hold almost 9.5% of the sample, which has approximately 330,000 clones, about 90% seen once. Material for sequencing was PBMCs or T cells enriched from blood (not recorded which). These receptors all come from a woman under 40 who had recovered from COVID-19.

J is TRBJ1-6 and V is TRBV28; D perhaps matches TRBD1 (5 bases). Trimming removed 5 bases from V and 5 bases from J, with 10 bases in between. This CDR3 is built from 14 residues. CDR1 is MDHEN and CDR2 is SYDVKM in the germline V gene. Here the CDR3 reads CASSPQTDNSPLHF. In DNA, the CDR3 is TGTGCCAGCAGTCCCCAGACAGATAATTCACCCCTCCACTTT. Together with reference TRBV28 and TRBJ1-6, the CDR3 gives the full variable domain: DVKVTQSSRYLVKRTGEKVFLECVQDMDHENMFWYRQDPGLGLRLIYFSYDVKMKEKGDIPEGYSVSREKKERFSLILESASTNQTSMYLCASSPQTDNSPLHFGNGTRLTVT.

V usage is TRBV5-8 and J usage is TRBJ1-1; tentative D call: TRBD1 (5 bases). Trimming left V 10 bases short and J 1 base short, with 14 bases between. The CDR3 is 13 amino acids. Germline V gene sequence: CDR1 SGHTS, CDR2 YDEGEE. CDR3 sequence (DNA): TGTGCCTTGAGTGCGGGGGAGAACACTGAAGCTTTCTTT. This translates into CALSAGENTEAFF.

The chain couples TRBV10-3 to TRBJ1-2; a weak D match, TRBD1 (5 bases). The CDR3 consists of 13 residues. The V gene lost 4 bases and the J gene lost 3 bases, with 9 bases spanning the gap. Germline CDR1 and CDR2: ENHRY and SYGVKD. CDR3 protein: CAISGGGDYGYTF. CDR3 DNA: TGTGCCATCAGTGGGGGCGGTGACTATGGCTACACCTTC.

This chain connects TRBV24-1 to TRBJ2-1; D is ambiguous. This CDR3 region has 14 residues. From germline, CDR1 is KGHDR and CDR2 SFDVKD. Trimming left V 4 bases short and J 9 bases short, with 15 bases between. This CDR3 is CATSDPTLESEQFF. In DNA form, the CDR3 reads TGTGCCACCAGTGACCCTACCCTAGAGTCTGAGCAGTTCTTC.

The rearrangement links TRBV11-2 to TRBJ2-1; 13 nucleotides align to TRBD2. V dropped 4 bases and J dropped 5; count of bases not matched to a gene: 11. There are 18 residues in the CDR3. Germline V gene sequence: CDR1 SGHAT, CDR2 FQNNGV. CDR3 sequence (DNA): TGTGCCAGCAGCTCAATCGGACTAGCGGGAGTGTCGGACAATGAGCAGTTCTTC. It is translated as CASSSIGLAGVSDNEQFF.

The V gene is TRBV12-5, the J gene TRBJ2-7; the D gene is possibly TRBD1 (5 bases). Germline CDR1 reads LGHNT; CDR2 reads FRNRAP. The CDR3 runs to 12 residues. V lost 6 bases and J 5 bases, leaving 11 bases between the germline ends. The CDR3 here is CASGLRQHEQYF. Written as DNA, the CDR3 is TGTGCTAGTGGCCTCCGACAGCACGAGCAGTACTTC.

The CDR3 loop reads CASSLGGPNSYEQYF. Here the CDR3 DNA reads TGTGCCAGCAGCTTGGGAGGGCCGAACTCCTACGAGCAGTACTTC. This chain joins TRBV5-4 and TRBJ2-7; TRBD2 might be the D (5 bases). The V end lost 0 bases, the J end lost 0 bases, and 10 bases lay between the germline ends. This CDR3 is 15 amino acids long. CDR1 and CDR2 (germline): SGHNT, YYREEE (reference sequence).

This sequence joins TRBV6-6 and TRBJ2-7, with 7 bases aligning to TRBD1. Germline values: CDR1 MNHNY, CDR2 SVGAGI (reference sequence). The J segment lost 1 base and the V segment lost 2 bases, leaving 5 bases of the junction unmatched. The CDR3 length is 15 residues. The CDR3 nucleotides read TGTGCCAGCAGTTACAGCACAGGGGCGTCCTACGAGCAGTACTTC. Protein: CASSYSTGASYEQYF.

V usage is TRBV19 and J usage is TRBJ2-2; tentative D call: TRBD1 (5 bases). There are 15 residues in the CDR3. V was cut by 3 bases and J by 5 bases, with 13 bases left in between. Germline V CDR1 and CDR2: LNHDA, SQIVND (reference sequence). The CDR3 reads CASSMRQKRTGELFF. DNA for the CDR3: TGTGCCAGTAGTATGAGACAGAAGAGGACCGGGGAGCTGTTTTTT.

The chain has TRBV7-3 and TRBJ2-3; 8 bases align to TRBD2. The J segment lost 5 bases and the V segment lost 1 base, leaving 17 bases of the junction unmatched. Germline values: CDR1 SGHTA, CDR2 FQGTGA. The length of the CDR3 is 19 residues. Here the CDR3 reads CASSLSSGTSGGRRDTQYF. CDR3 bases: TGTGCCAGCAGCTTAAGCTCCGGGACTAGTGGGGGTCGGAGAGATACGCAGTATTTT.

The chain employs TRBV19 and TRBJ2-7, with a weak D call TRBD2 (6 bases). The V and J ends lost 5 bases and 2 bases respectively, with 16 bases between them. CDR1 and CDR2 (germline): LNHDA, SQIVND (reference sequence). CDR3 length: 15 residues. CDR3 in DNA: TGTGCCAGTAGTTCGGCCGGGACTCAACCCTACGAGCAGTACTTC. Translation gives CASSSAGTQPYEQYF.

Turning to this clone: In the same sample, other DNA sequences code for this CDR3. The chain recombines TRBV9 with TRBJ2-5, with D possibly matching TRBD2 (6 bases). V was pared by 0 bases and J by 2 bases, with 8 bases between. The CDR3 has 14 amino acids. CDR1 is SGDLS and CDR2 is YYNGEE in the germline V gene. CDR3 in DNA: TGTGCCAGCAGCGTAGGCGGGACTCAAGAGACCCAGTACTTC. This encodes CASSVGGTQETQYF.

This clone was counted only a few times. The rearrangement links TRBV6-5 to TRBJ1-1; unclear D gene. V was shortened by 0 bases and J by 1 base, with 6 bases between the two germline ends. Germline V lookup: CDR1 MNHEY, CDR2 SVGAGI. The CDR3 extends over 14 amino acids. In nucleotides, the CDR3 is TGTGCCAGCAGTTACTCGGCTGGGAACACTGAAGCTTTCTTT. Its protein product is CASSYSAGNTEAFF.

The chain has TRBV7-8 and TRBJ2-1; D might be TRBD1 (7 bases). Trimming left V 4 bases short and J 4 bases short, with 17 bases between. Per germline, CDR1 SGHVS and CDR2 FQNEAQ. The CDR3 is 16 residues long. The CDR3 sequence is CASSSEGGQPYNEQFF. For the CDR3, the DNA is TGTGCCAGCAGCTCGGAGGGGGGACAGCCTTACAATGAGCAGTTCTTC.

The CDR3 here is CASSPPGLAGTEQFF. The CDR3 DNA reads TGTGCCAGCTCACCACCGGGACTAGCGGGAACCGAGCAGTTCTTC. The chain carries TRBV18 and TRBJ2-1; 13 positions match TRBD2. Trimming at V came to 0 bases and at J to 10 bases, leaving 3 bases not matched to a gene. The CDR3 has 15 residues. CDR1 KGHSH and CDR2 LQKENI come from the germline V gene.